These 10 T cell receptor beta chains came from one sample sequenced in a study of shared T cell receptors in the human thymus. Using immunoSEQ multiplex PCR, the repertoire was profiled, and TCRdb retains in-frame clones only, with some absent. This repertoire shows roughly 710,000 clones, roughly 85% found once; its top ten account for approximately 0.01%. The sample was also reused in another study, on human thymus T cells.

Sequencing used thymocytes. The receptors come from a girl younger than two with a congenital heart defect.

This chain connects TRBV5-1 to TRBJ2-5; the match to TRBD2 covers 12 bases. From germline, CDR1 is SGHRS and CDR2 YFSETQ. The CDR3 is made up of 16 amino acids. Germline trimming cut 3 bases from V and 5 bases from J; bases unmatched to any gene: 8. The CDR3 DNA follows: TGCGCCAGCAGCTGGCGACTAGCGGGGGACGGGGAGACCCAGTACTTC. This encodes CASSWRLAGDGETQYF.

The chain employs TRBV30 and TRBJ1-5; possibly TRBD1 for D (5 bases). This CDR3 comprises 19 residues. V lost 2 bases and J lost 0, with 23 bases in between. CDR1 and CDR2 (germline): GTSNPN, SVGIG (reference sequence). The CDR3 is CAWSPPWTHQINSNQPQHF. DNA for the CDR3: TGTGCCTGGAGTCCCCCATGGACACACCAAATTAATAGCAATCAGCCCCAGCATTTT.

The genes are TRBV27 and TRBJ1-1; unclear D gene. The length of the CDR3 is 13 residues. Germline CDR1 is MNHEY and CDR2 is SMNVEV (reference sequence). V was shortened by 5 bases and J by 3 bases, with 10 bases between the two germline ends. CDR3 DNA: TGTGCCAGCAGTCGGGGATGGTACACTGAAGCTTTCTTT. Its protein is CASSRGWYTEAFF.

The chain employs TRBV7-2 and TRBJ1-6; no firm D call. V lost 0 bases to trimming and J lost 8 bases, with 8 bases between them. Germline-derived CDR1 and CDR2 are SGHTA and FQGNSA. This CDR3 comprises 14 residues. For the CDR3, the DNA is TGTGCCAGCAGCTTAGCTCACTTTGATTCACCCCTCCACTTT. This translates into CASSLAHFDSPLHF.

V is TRBV19 and J is TRBJ1-4, with 10 bases aligning to TRBD1. V shed 6 bases and J 7 bases; nucleotides not matched to a gene: 8. Germline-derived CDR1 and CDR2 are LNHDA and SQIVND (reference sequence). The CDR3 covers 15 residues. This CDR3 is CASSLGGTGAEKLFF. CDR3 bases: TGTGCCAGTAGCCTTGGGGGGACAGGGGCTGAAAAACTGTTTTTT.

The table lists this clone with a few counts. V gene TRBV27 combines with J gene TRBJ2-7, with a weak D call TRBD1 (6 bases). The CDR3 runs 13 residues. V was trimmed by 5 bases and J by 3 bases, leaving 11 bases between them. CDR1 is MNHEY, CDR2 SMNVEV, per germline (reference sequence). CDR3 sequence: CASSPQGSYEQYF. CDR3 coding DNA: TGTGCCAGCAGTCCCCAGGGGAGCTACGAGCAGTACTTC.

In its sample, this clone was seen once. This chain links TRBV11-2 with TRBJ2-3; 14 positions match TRBD2. V dropped 5 bases and J dropped 3; count of bases not matched to a gene: 10. CDR1 SGHAT and CDR2 FQNNGV come from the germline V gene. This CDR3 has 18 residues. Here the CDR3 reads CASSPGLAGGLYTDTQYF. CDR3 bases: TGTGCCAGCAGCCCCGGACTAGCGGGGGGTCTGTATACAGATACGCAGTATTTT.

The chain has TRBV5-1 and TRBJ2-3; D not resolved. The CDR3 covers 15 residues. V lost 0 bases to trimming and J lost 6 bases, with 14 bases between them. The germline V gene encodes CDR1 SGHRS and CDR2 YFSETQ. The CDR3 nucleotides read TGCGCCAGCAGCTTGGTCGGAGAACGATGGGATACGCAGTATTTT. The encoded protein is CASSLVGERWDTQYF.

The gene calls are TRBV7-9 and TRBJ1-2; 10 bases are shared with TRBD1. Germline assignment: CDR1 SEHNR and CDR2 FQNEAQ (reference sequence). V was pared by 5 bases and J by 4 bases, with 10 bases of the junction left unmatched. The CDR3 runs 16 residues. The CDR3 sequence: CASSPAGQGEFYGYTF. The CDR3 DNA follows: TGTGCCAGCAGCCCAGCCGGACAGGGGGAATTCTATGGCTACACCTTC.

V is TRBV28 and J is TRBJ2-7, with 8 nucleotides matching TRBD2. Trimming cost V 4 bases and J 2 bases; bases outside gene matches: 7. Germline V gives CDR1 MDHEN, CDR2 SYDVKM. This CDR3 has 15 residues. The CDR3 DNA sequence: TGTGCCAGCAGTTCCCCTTTGCGGGGGGCCTACGAGCAGTACTTC. Its translation: CASSSPLRGAYEQYF.